Listed below are T cell receptor beta chains from one sample, sequenced in a study of T cells after yellow fever vaccination. A single record per CDR3 protein comes from TCRdb applying MiXCR to the 5' RACE reads. This table has about 630,000 distinct CDR3 sequences, 12% appearing once. Source: PBMCs, taken on the day of the yellow fever booster vaccination. Receptors were obtained from a man aged 30 to 45 who received the YFV17D yellow fever vaccine. The CDR3 runs from the conserved cysteine through the conserved F or W. D genes are given only for firm matches. The size of a clone is reported for some rows only, either as once, few or many, or as a class for expanded clones.

j_call: TRBJ2-5; v_call: TRBV7-9; clone_size: -; d_call: -; cdr3_nt: TGTGCCAGCAGCCTCCCTTTCCGGGACCAGTACTTC; cdr3_aa: CASSLPFRDQYF
j_call: TRBJ2-2; v_call: TRBV29-1; clone_size: -; d_call: TRBD2; cdr3_nt: TGCAGCGCTCTAGGGCTAGCGGGAGGGACCGGGGAGCTGTTTTTT; cdr3_aa: CSALGLAGGTGELFF
j_call: TRBJ2-2; v_call: TRBV20-1; clone_size: -; d_call: TRBD2; cdr3_nt: TGCAGTGCTAGAGATTGGGCGGGAGGACGTACCGGGGAGCTGTTTTTT; cdr3_aa: CSARDWAGGRTGELFF
j_call: TRBJ2-2; v_call: TRBV7-2; clone_size: many; d_call: -; cdr3_nt: TGTGCCAGCAGCTTACGAGCGGGTAACACCGGGGAGCTGTTTTTT; cdr3_aa: CASSLRAGNTGELFF
j_call: TRBJ1-2; v_call: TRBV7-2; clone_size: few; d_call: TRBD1; cdr3_nt: TGTGCCAGCACCACAGGGGGCAGGCTATTTAATGGCTACACCTTC; cdr3_aa: CASTTGGRLFNGYTF
j_call: TRBJ2-3; v_call: TRBV19; clone_size: -; d_call: -; cdr3_nt: TGTGCCAGTAGTATTGGTAGTTACGGGGTCGAATTCACAGATACGCAGTATTTT; cdr3_aa: CASSIGSYGVEFTDTQYF
j_call: TRBJ2-1; v_call: TRBV29-1; clone_size: few; d_call: -; cdr3_nt: TGCAGCGCCACGAGTTACTACAATGAGCAGTTCTTC; cdr3_aa: CSATSYYNEQFF
j_call: TRBJ2-1; v_call: TRBV5-1; clone_size: few; d_call: TRBD2; cdr3_nt: TGCGCCAGCAGCCCCGGGAGGACTAGCTCCAATGAGCAGTTCTTC; cdr3_aa: CASSPGRTSSNEQFF
j_call: TRBJ2-7; v_call: TRBV6-5; clone_size: -; d_call: -; cdr3_nt: TGTGCCAGCAGGGGTGCCTACGAGCAGTACTTC; cdr3_aa: CASRGAYEQYF
j_call: TRBJ2-3; v_call: TRBV20-1; clone_size: once; d_call: -; cdr3_nt: TGCAGTGCTGTTGGGAATAGCGGATTTATAGAGGGCACAGATACGCAGTATTTT; cdr3_aa: CSAVGNSGFIEGTDTQYF
j_call: TRBJ2-3; v_call: TRBV28; clone_size: -; d_call: -; cdr3_nt: TGTGCCAGCAGTCTGGGACTGATCGAAGTTGGAGATACGCAGTATTTT; cdr3_aa: CASSLGLIEVGDTQYF
j_call: TRBJ1-2; v_call: TRBV20-1; clone_size: few; d_call: TRBD1; cdr3_nt: TGCAGTGCTAGACGACAGGGTAATGGCTACACCTTC; cdr3_aa: CSARRQGNGYTF
j_call: TRBJ2-7; v_call: TRBV5-5; clone_size: few; d_call: TRBD2; cdr3_nt: TGTGCCAGCAGCTTGGGAACTAGCGGGGCCTCCTACGAGCAGTACTTC; cdr3_aa: CASSLGTSGASYEQYF
j_call: TRBJ1-6; v_call: TRBV10-3; clone_size: -; d_call: -; cdr3_nt: TGTGCCATCAGTGAGTCAGTACCTCGATCACCCCTCCACTTT; cdr3_aa: CAISESVPRSPLHF
j_call: TRBJ1-1; v_call: TRBV20-1; clone_size: -; d_call: -; cdr3_nt: TGCAGTGCTAGTATAGGGGGGCGTATAAACACTGAAGCTTTCTTT; cdr3_aa: CSASIGGRINTEAFF
j_call: TRBJ2-3; v_call: TRBV28; clone_size: -; d_call: -; cdr3_nt: TGTGCCAGCAGTTCTTCCCCGGGCACAGATACGCAGTATTTT; cdr3_aa: CASSSSPGTDTQYF
j_call: TRBJ2-5; v_call: TRBV7-3; clone_size: many; d_call: -; cdr3_nt: TGTGCCAGCAGCTTCGGGGAGAGAGAGACCCAGTACTTC; cdr3_aa: CASSFGERETQYF
j_call: TRBJ1-4; v_call: TRBV11-2; clone_size: -; d_call: -; cdr3_nt: TGTGCCAGCAGCCCACGGACAATCAATGAAAAACTGTTTTTT; cdr3_aa: CASSPRTINEKLFF
j_call: TRBJ2-1; v_call: TRBV6-1; clone_size: -; d_call: TRBD2; cdr3_nt: TGTGCCAGCTTTAGGACTAGCGGGAGTTTCTACAATGAGCAGTTCTTC; cdr3_aa: CASFRTSGSFYNEQFF
j_call: TRBJ2-3; v_call: TRBV7-3; clone_size: few; d_call: -; cdr3_nt: TGTGCCAGCAGCCCCTCGGGACTCCAAGATACGCAGTATTTT; cdr3_aa: CASSPSGLQDTQYF
j_call: TRBJ1-1; v_call: TRBV12-3/TRBV12-4; clone_size: -; d_call: TRBD1; cdr3_nt: TGTGCCAGCAGTAACCGACAGGGGGGAACTGAAGCTTTCTTT; cdr3_aa: CASSNRQGGTEAFF
j_call: TRBJ2-1; v_call: TRBV3-1; clone_size: many; d_call: -; cdr3_nt: TGTGCCAGCAGCCAAGATAGGAGTCTGGGTGAGCAGTTCTTC; cdr3_aa: CASSQDRSLGEQFF
j_call: TRBJ1-1; v_call: TRBV5-1; clone_size: -; d_call: -; cdr3_nt: TGCGCCAGCAGCCCCGCAGGGTCAAGAGTAACTGAAGCTTTCTTT; cdr3_aa: CASSPAGSRVTEAFF
j_call: TRBJ2-3; v_call: TRBV5-5; clone_size: -; d_call: TRBD2; cdr3_nt: TGTGCCAGCAGCTTAAGGACTAGCGGGAGCGGCACAGATACGCAGTATTTT; cdr3_aa: CASSLRTSGSGTDTQYF
j_call: TRBJ2-7; v_call: TRBV5-1; clone_size: -; d_call: TRBD2; cdr3_nt: TGCGCCAGCAGCTTCCTAATGACTAGCGGGAGTTCACACGAGCAGTACTTC; cdr3_aa: CASSFLMTSGSSHEQYF
j_call: TRBJ2-1; v_call: TRBV2; clone_size: -; d_call: TRBD2; cdr3_nt: TGTGCCAGCAGTGTCCGCGGGAGCTCCTACAATGAGCAGTTCTTC; cdr3_aa: CASSVRGSSYNEQFF
j_call: TRBJ2-1; v_call: TRBV6-2/TRBV6-3; clone_size: -; d_call: -; cdr3_nt: TGTGCCAGCAGTCTTAGCAGTGGGACGGAGCAGTTCTTC; cdr3_aa: CASSLSSGTEQFF
j_call: TRBJ1-1; v_call: TRBV29-1; clone_size: -; d_call: -; cdr3_nt: TGCAGCGTTGCCAGGAGGAACACTGAAGCTTTCTTT; cdr3_aa: CSVARRNTEAFF
j_call: TRBJ1-2; v_call: TRBV27; clone_size: few; d_call: -; cdr3_nt: TGTGCCAGCAGTCCAGTAGGCCCCTTGGGCTACACCTTC; cdr3_aa: CASSPVGPLGYTF
j_call: TRBJ2-3; v_call: TRBV5-1; clone_size: few; d_call: -; cdr3_nt: TGCGCCAGCAGCTTGGAGGCGGGGCCCACAGATACGCAGTATTTT; cdr3_aa: CASSLEAGPTDTQYF
j_call: TRBJ2-1; v_call: TRBV29-1; clone_size: few; d_call: -; cdr3_nt: TGCAGCGTGGCTGACTCCTTTAAGGCAAATGAGCAGTTCTTC; cdr3_aa: CSVADSFKANEQFF
j_call: TRBJ1-2; v_call: TRBV28; clone_size: few; d_call: -; cdr3_nt: TGTGCCAGCAGGCCCTTTGACAGACGTGCCTCGGGATATGGCTACACCTTC; cdr3_aa: CASRPFDRRASGYGYTF
j_call: TRBJ2-7; v_call: TRBV12-3/TRBV12-4; clone_size: few; d_call: -; cdr3_nt: TGTGCCAGCAGACCCGGACGAGGCGAGCAGTACTTC; cdr3_aa: CASRPGRGEQYF
j_call: TRBJ2-3; v_call: TRBV24-1; clone_size: -; d_call: -; cdr3_nt: TGTGCCACCAGTGAAGACGGGTCCACAGATACGCAGTATTTT; cdr3_aa: CATSEDGSTDTQYF
j_call: TRBJ2-3; v_call: TRBV7-9; clone_size: many; d_call: -; cdr3_nt: TGTGCCAGCAGCCCTCCCGAAAACACAGATACGCAGTATTTT; cdr3_aa: CASSPPENTDTQYF
j_call: TRBJ1-4; v_call: TRBV20-1; clone_size: -; d_call: -; cdr3_nt: TGCAGTGCTAACGCAGGGGAAAAACTGTTTTTT; cdr3_aa: CSANAGEKLFF
j_call: TRBJ1-2; v_call: TRBV20-1; clone_size: -; d_call: -; cdr3_nt: TGCAGTGCTCCTGACGGATATAACTATGGCTACACCTTC; cdr3_aa: CSAPDGYNYGYTF
j_call: TRBJ1-6; v_call: TRBV9; clone_size: -; d_call: -; cdr3_nt: TGTGCCAGCAGCGGAGGACTATCAAAATCACCCCTCCACTTT; cdr3_aa: CASSGGLSKSPLHF
j_call: TRBJ2-1; v_call: TRBV20-1; clone_size: -; d_call: -; cdr3_nt: TGCAGTGCTAGAAAAGCGGATGAGCAGTTCTTC; cdr3_aa: CSARKADEQFF
j_call: TRBJ1-2; v_call: TRBV7-2; clone_size: many; d_call: -; cdr3_nt: TGTGCCAGCAGCTTCCTCCTTCAATCTAACTATGGCTACACCTTC; cdr3_aa: CASSFLLQSNYGYTF
j_call: TRBJ1-2; v_call: TRBV5-1; clone_size: -; d_call: TRBD1; cdr3_nt: TGCGCCAGCAGCCTGGGGGCAGTACAGGGGACCCGCTATGGCTACACCTTC; cdr3_aa: CASSLGAVQGTRYGYTF
j_call: TRBJ2-2; v_call: TRBV7-2; clone_size: few; d_call: -; cdr3_nt: TGTGCCAGCAGCTCGCGAGGGCGCGGGGAGCTGTTTTTT; cdr3_aa: CASSSRGRGELFF
j_call: TRBJ1-1; v_call: TRBV5-5; clone_size: -; d_call: -; cdr3_nt: TGTGCCAGCAGCTTGGTCTGGCCACCTAAAATGAACACTGAAGCTTTCTTT; cdr3_aa: CASSLVWPPKMNTEAFF